Below, 23 T cell receptor beta chains from the same sample are listed, as sequenced in a study of vaccination effects on CD4 cells after COVID-19. The antigens of these receptors remain unknown. Sequencing in the ViraFEST assay came after antigen-specific CD4+ T cells had been expanded with viral peptide pools, which were used to stimulate PBMC. Investigators separated out CD4+ T cells once more than nine days of culture had passed. Either the BNT162b2 or mRNA-1273 vaccine was given to participants in two doses. Profiled with immunoSEQ multiplex PCR; TCRdb holds only in-frame clones, not every one. The sample yields under 30,000 clones, under 85% seen once. Specimen: CD4+ T cells from PBMCs cultured with HCoV-OC43 spike peptides, collected after COVID-19 vaccination. Documented subset: HCoV-OC43 spike overlapping peptide pool stimulation. The receptors stem from a human donor who received a COVID-19 vaccine.

The V and J genes are TRBV5-1 and TRBJ2-3; possible D gene TRBD2, 5 bases. Trimming left V 3 bases short and J 2 bases short, with 10 bases between. Germline CDR1 reads SGHRS; CDR2 reads YFSETQ. This CDR3 contains 14 residues. CDR3 in amino acids: CASSSPDSTDTQYF. The CDR3 nucleotides are TGCGCCAGCAGCTCACCGGACTCCACAGATACGCAGTATTTT.

The rearrangement uses TRBV2 and TRBJ1-1; 9 positions agree with TRBD1. V was pared by 6 bases and J by 4 bases, with 9 bases of the junction left unmatched. The length of the CDR3 is 15 residues. CDR1 is SNHLY, CDR2 FYNNEI, per germline. The CDR3 sequence: CASRPLQGAGTEAFF. The DNA for the CDR3 is TGTGCCAGCAGACCCTTACAGGGGGCCGGCACTGAAGCTTTCTTT.

V and J are TRBV4-1 and TRBJ1-6; no definite D call. Germline V gene sequence: CDR1 MGHRA, CDR2 YSYEKL. There are 14 residues in the CDR3. V was pared by 4 bases and J by 5 bases, with 9 bases between. The CDR3 bases are TGCGCCAGCAGCCCCCGGGTTAATAATTCACCCCTCCACTTT. It encodes CASSPRVNNSPLHF.

This chain uses TRBV4-1 with TRBJ2-1, with 9 bases identical to TRBD2. The J segment lost 4 bases and the V segment lost 1 base, leaving 5 bases of the junction unmatched. Germline loops: CDR1 MGHRA, CDR2 YSYEKL. The CDR3 runs 16 residues. Written as DNA, the CDR3 is TGCGCCAGCAGCCAAGTGTCGGGACTAGCTTACAATGAGCAGTTCTTC. Encoded protein: CASSQVSGLAYNEQFF.

CDR3 coding DNA: TGTGCCAGCTGGGATGGACAGTTAAGCGACGAGCAGTACTTC. It yields the protein CASWDGQLSDEQYF. The chain uses TRBV6-5 and TRBJ2-7; D possibly corresponds to TRBD1 (6 bases). Germline V gene sequence: CDR1 MNHEY, CDR2 SVGAGI. The V end was cut by 8 bases, the J end by 5 bases, with 19 bases between. The CDR3 loop spans 14 amino acids.

The V and J genes are TRBV6-1 and TRBJ2-7; D gene ambiguous. The ends were cut back, 2 bases at V and 4 bases at J, with 15 bases in the middle. Germline CDR1 reads MNHNS; CDR2 reads SASEGT. The CDR3 sequence is 15 residues long. CDR3 loop: CASSERFYGLYEQYF. CDR3 DNA: TGTGCCAGCAGTGAAAGGTTTTATGGGCTATACGAGCAGTACTTC.

This chain links TRBV5-1 with TRBJ2-1, with D possibly TRBD2 on 5 matching bases. In germline, CDR1 is SGHRS, CDR2 YFSETQ. The CDR3 consists of 15 residues. Deletions cut 5 bases from V and 0 bases from J, with 12 bases between. The chain's CDR3 is CASRPSSGSYNEQFF. CDR3 DNA: TGCGCCAGCAGACCTAGCAGCGGCTCCTACAATGAGCAGTTCTTC.

This clone occurred once. The V and J genes are TRBV27 and TRBJ1-5, with a possible D match to TRBD1 (5 bases). V lost 3 bases and J lost 6, with 12 bases in between. The CDR3 runs to 14 residues. The germline CDR1 and CDR2 sequences are MNHEY and SMNVEV (reference sequence). The CDR3 DNA sequence: TGTGCCAGCAGTTTGTTAGTCGGGGGTCAGCCCCAGCATTTT. It encodes CASSLLVGGQPQHF.

The chain combines TRBV7-6 with TRBJ2-1, with 11 bases fitting TRBD2. The CDR3 loop spans 17 amino acids. Germline trimming cut 5 bases from V and 6 bases from J; bases unmatched to any gene: 12. Germline V gene lookup returns CDR1 SGHVS and CDR2 FNYEAQ. The chain's CDR3 is CASSPYETSGSRNEQFF. CDR3 nucleotides: TGTGCCAGCAGCCCATACGAAACTAGCGGGAGTCGCAATGAGCAGTTCTTC.

The chain combines TRBV28 with TRBJ2-7; 15 nucleotides align to TRBD2. J lost 3 bases, V lost 6 bases, and 18 bases had no gene match. The CDR3 extends over 20 amino acids. Germline V CDR1 and CDR2: MDHEN, SYDVKM. The DNA for the CDR3 is TGTGCCAGCAGCCCTCTCTTTGAGGGACTAGCGGGGGGACGTAACTACGAGCAGTACTTC. It specifies CASSPLFEGLAGGRNYEQYF. Together with reference TRBV28 and TRBJ2-7, the CDR3 gives the full variable domain: DVKVTQSSRYLVKRTGEKVFLECVQDMDHENMFWYRQDPGLGLRLIYFSYDVKMKEKGDIPEGYSVSREKKERFSLILESASTNQTSMYLCASSPLFEGLAGGRNYEQYFGPGTRLTVT.

The chain joins TRBV19 to TRBJ1-2; D is unresolved. Trimming pared 3 bases from V and 1 base from J, leaving 9 bases between. The V gene's germline CDR1 is LNHDA and CDR2 SQIVND (reference sequence). CDR3 length equals 14 residues. The CDR3 reads CASSMLAYNYGYTF. The CDR3 DNA reads as TGTGCCAGTAGTATGTTGGCCTATAACTATGGCTACACCTTC.

The chain recombines TRBV12-2 with TRBJ2-7. TRBV12-2 is a pseudogene locus. This CDR3 has 16 residues. CDR3 loop: CASRPRKSAFPYEQYF. The CDR3, as DNA: TGTGCAAGTCGCCCACGGAAGTCAGCCTTTCCCTACGAGCAGTACTTC.

The CDR3 DNA is TGTGCCAGCAAGCCAGTGGGAGGGGGCGCCGCCGGGGAGCTGTTTTTT. This gives the protein CASKPVGGGAAGELFF. The chain couples TRBV27 to TRBJ2-2; TRBD1 or TRBD2 may be the D gene (7 bases each). Germline V gene lookup returns CDR1 MNHEY and CDR2 SMNVEV (reference sequence). The CDR3 contains 16 residues. V lost 7 bases and J lost 6, with 21 bases in between.

This rearrangement joins TRBV2 to TRBJ1-4; 7 bases align to TRBD1. V dropped 6 bases and J dropped 2; count of bases not matched to a gene: 3. Per the germline V gene, CDR1 is SNHLY and CDR2 is FYNNEI. The CDR3 has 14 amino acids. CDR3 region: CASSLDRTNEKLFF. The CDR3 nucleotides read TGTGCCAGCAGCCTGGACAGGACTAATGAAAAACTGTTTTTT.

J is TRBJ2-1 and V is TRBV5-4; the match to TRBD2 covers 15 bases. This CDR3 contains 17 residues. Germline values: CDR1 SGHNT, CDR2 YYREEE (reference sequence). Unmatched junction bases numbered 4, after V lost 4 bases and J lost 2 bases. The CDR3 DNA sequence: TGTGCCAGCAGCCTAGGGACTAGCGGGAGGACCTACAATGAGCAGTTCTTC. Translating it yields CASSLGTSGRTYNEQFF.

The J gene is TRBJ1-1, the V gene TRBV7-6, with D unclear. Trimming cost V 0 bases and J 4 bases, with 9 bases left between them. Germline V gives CDR1 SGHVS, CDR2 FNYEAQ. The CDR3 totals 14 residues. CDR3 sequence (DNA): TGTGCCAGCAGCTTAGCGCCGGGCGGCACTGAAGCTTTCTTT. Its translation: CASSLAPGGTEAFF.

This clone was picked up a small number of times. The gene calls are TRBV2 and TRBJ1-5, with D possibly being TRBD1 (6 bases). Trimming pared 3 bases from V and 1 base from J, leaving 10 bases between. CDR1 and CDR2 from the germline V gene are SNHLY and FYNNEI. The CDR3 contains 15 residues. CDR3 coding DNA: TGTGCCAGCAGTGACGTAGGGGGGAGCAATCAGCCCCAGCATTTT. Translation: CASSDVGGSNQPQHF.

This sequence joins TRBV7-9 and TRBJ1-3; D gene uncertain. Trimming shortened V by 0 bases and J by 3 bases, and 6 bases separated the two germline ends. The CDR3 runs to 14 residues. Per germline, CDR1 SEHNR and CDR2 FQNEAQ (reference sequence). The CDR3 loop is CASSLALYGNTIYF. The DNA for the CDR3 is TGTGCCAGCAGCTTAGCACTTTATGGAAACACCATATATTTT. Together with reference TRBV7-9 and TRBJ1-3, the CDR3 gives the full variable domain: DTGVSQNPRHKITKRGQNVTFRCDPISEHNRLYWYRQTLGQGPEFLTYFQNEAQLEKSRLLSDRFSAERPKGSFSTLEIQRTEQGDSAMYLCASSLALYGNTIYFGEGSWLTVV.

The chain recombines TRBV9 with TRBJ2-5; maybe TRBD2 (6 bases). Trimming shortened V by 3 bases and J by 5 bases, and 14 bases separated the two germline ends. Germline V gene lookup returns CDR1 SGDLS and CDR2 YYNGEE. CDR3 length: 14 residues. In DNA, the CDR3 is TGTGCCAGCAGCGGGGACCATCGGGGGGAGACCCAGTACTTC. Translated: CASSGDHRGETQYF.

V usage is TRBV30 and J usage is TRBJ1-3, with a possible D match to TRBD1 (6 bases). This CDR3 has 14 residues. From germline, CDR1 is GTSNPN and CDR2 SVGIG (reference sequence). V lost 0 bases, J lost 2 bases, and 8 bases lay in between. Here the CDR3 reads CAWSVGGTGNTIYF. The DNA for the CDR3 is TGTGCCTGGAGTGTAGGGGGGACTGGAAACACCATATATTTT.

The genes are TRBV4-1 and TRBJ2-7, with D unclear. CDR1 is MGHRA and CDR2 is YSYEKL in the germline V gene. The CDR3 is 14 residues long. V was shortened by 3 bases and J by 2 bases, with 11 bases between the two germline ends. The CDR3, as DNA: TGCGCCAGCAGCCATGCAGTGGAACCCTACGAGCAGTACTTC. This codes for CASSHAVEPYEQYF.

The V gene is TRBV25-1, the J gene TRBJ1-1; no clear D gene. V lost 6 bases and J lost 1, with 24 bases in between. CDR1 is MGHDK, CDR2 SYGVNS, per germline. The CDR3 totals 18 residues. The CDR3 sequence: CASSYLQGSVPKNTEAFF. The CDR3 nucleotides are TGTGCCAGCAGCTATCTTCAAGGCTCGGTACCCAAGAACACTGAAGCTTTCTTT.

The J gene is TRBJ1-1, the V gene TRBV3-1 (or the pseudogene TRBV3-2), with TRBD1 as a possible D gene (6 bases). Looked up from germline, CDR1 is LGHDT and CDR2 is YNNKEL (reference sequence). V was shortened by 6 bases and J by 1 base, with 9 bases between the two germline ends. The CDR3 runs 13 residues. CDR3 sequence reads: CASRTGRNTEAFF. As DNA, the CDR3 is TGTGCCAGCAGAACAGGGAGGAACACTGAAGCTTTCTTT.